The rows below give T cell receptor beta chains drawn from one sample of a study of technical replicates of blood from a few donors. The repertoire was sequenced with immunoSEQ multiplex PCR; TCRdb's copy has only in-frame clones and lacks some. The sample shows around 80,000 clones, roughly 93% of them seen only once. The sequencing input was T cells isolated from PBMCs. Every receptor here comes from a human donor in good health. Both conserved end residues are part of each CDR3. The D gene is left open where the match is weak. Size tells how often a clone was seen (once, few, many) or the class of an expanded clone, and some rows leave it out.

d_call	j_call	v_call	clone_size	cdr3_nt	cdr3_aa
TRBD1	TRBJ1-4	TRBV28	NA	TGTGCCAGCAGCCAGGAGGGGGCCTCTGCAACTAATGAAAAACTGTTTTTT	CASSQEGASATNEKLFF
NA	TRBJ1-2	TRBV5-1	NA	TGCGCCAGTGCACCGGCGGGGGTAACCTATGGCTACACCTTC	CASAPAGVTYGYTF
TRBD2	TRBJ2-1	TRBV6-1	NA	TGTGCCAGCAGAGCTAGCGGGGGTTCGATAGGGCAGTTCTTC	CASRASGGSIGQFF
TRBD2	TRBJ2-1	TRBV13	once	TGTGCCAGCAGCCGAACCACCCGGGGAACCGGGACTAGTGCAGGCAATGAGCAGTTCTTC	CASSRTTRGTGTSAGNEQFF
TRBD1	TRBJ1-2	TRBV11-3	NA	TGTGCCAGCAGCCCCTTTGGACAGGACTATGGCTACACCTTC	CASSPFGQDYGYTF
TRBD1	TRBJ2-5	TRBV6-1	NA	TGTGCCAGCAGTGAAGGACAGGGGGTTACAGAGACCCAGTACTTC	CASSEGQGVTETQYF
TRBD2	TRBJ2-5	TRBV14	NA	TGTGCCAGCAGCCAAGGGGAAGGAGCGGGGGAGACCCAGTACTTC	CASSQGEGAGETQYF
TRBD1	TRBJ1-1	TRBV10-3	NA	TGTGCCATCATTGGACAGGGCAACACTGAAGCTTTCTTT	CAIIGQGNTEAFF
TRBD2	TRBJ2-1	TRBV30	NA	TGTGCCTGGAGTGCTAGCGGGGACTCCTACAATGAGCAGTTCTTC	CAWSASGDSYNEQFF
NA	TRBJ2-7	TRBV5-1	NA	TGCGCCAGCAGCTTGTACGGGGGGCTCGGCGAGCAGTACTTC	CASSLYGGLGEQYF
TRBD1	TRBJ1-1	TRBV18	NA	TGTGCCAGCTCACCAGGCAGGGGGTTGGACACTGAAGCTTTCTTT	CASSPGRGLDTEAFF
TRBD2	TRBJ2-7	TRBV11-2	once	TGTGCCAGCAGCTTTTCTAGCGGGGCCTACGAGCAGTACTTC	CASSFSSGAYEQYF
NA	TRBJ2-7	TRBV28	NA	TGTGCCAGCAGTTTACCCGGGAGCGCTTCTTACGAGCAGTACTTC	CASSLPGSASYEQYF
TRBD1	TRBJ2-7	TRBV28	NA	TGTGCCAGCAGACCTTCCGGGACAGCTTCCTACGAGCAGTACTTC	CASRPSGTASYEQYF
TRBD1	TRBJ1-1	TRBV6-6	NA	TGTGCCAGCAGGGGACAGTTGAACACTGAAGCTTTCTTT	CASRGQLNTEAFF
NA	TRBJ1-1	TRBV9	NA	TGTGCCAGCAGCGTAGAGGGGGGGGGCACTGAAGCTTTCTTT	CASSVEGGGTEAFF
NA	TRBJ2-7	TRBV19	NA	TGTGCCAGTAGTATGGGACACCAAAGCTCCTACGAGCAGTACTTC	CASSMGHQSSYEQYF
NA	TRBJ2-5	TRBV11-2	NA	TGTGCCAGCAGCCTCCAAGAGACCCAGTACTTC	CASSLQETQYF